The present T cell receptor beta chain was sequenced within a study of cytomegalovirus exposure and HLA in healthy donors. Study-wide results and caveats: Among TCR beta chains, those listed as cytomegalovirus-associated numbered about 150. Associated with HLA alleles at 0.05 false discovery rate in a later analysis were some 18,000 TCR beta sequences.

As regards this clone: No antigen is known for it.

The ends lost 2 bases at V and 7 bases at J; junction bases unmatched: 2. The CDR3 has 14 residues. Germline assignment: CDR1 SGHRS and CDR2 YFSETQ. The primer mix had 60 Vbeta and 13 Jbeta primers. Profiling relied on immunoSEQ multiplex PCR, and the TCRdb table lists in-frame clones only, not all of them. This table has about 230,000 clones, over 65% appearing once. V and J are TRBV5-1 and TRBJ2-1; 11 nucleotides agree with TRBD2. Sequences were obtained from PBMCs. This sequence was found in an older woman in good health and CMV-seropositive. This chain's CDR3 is CASSLTSGRNEQFF. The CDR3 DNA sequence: TGCGCCAGCAGCTTAACTAGCGGGAGAAATGAGCAGTTCTTC.